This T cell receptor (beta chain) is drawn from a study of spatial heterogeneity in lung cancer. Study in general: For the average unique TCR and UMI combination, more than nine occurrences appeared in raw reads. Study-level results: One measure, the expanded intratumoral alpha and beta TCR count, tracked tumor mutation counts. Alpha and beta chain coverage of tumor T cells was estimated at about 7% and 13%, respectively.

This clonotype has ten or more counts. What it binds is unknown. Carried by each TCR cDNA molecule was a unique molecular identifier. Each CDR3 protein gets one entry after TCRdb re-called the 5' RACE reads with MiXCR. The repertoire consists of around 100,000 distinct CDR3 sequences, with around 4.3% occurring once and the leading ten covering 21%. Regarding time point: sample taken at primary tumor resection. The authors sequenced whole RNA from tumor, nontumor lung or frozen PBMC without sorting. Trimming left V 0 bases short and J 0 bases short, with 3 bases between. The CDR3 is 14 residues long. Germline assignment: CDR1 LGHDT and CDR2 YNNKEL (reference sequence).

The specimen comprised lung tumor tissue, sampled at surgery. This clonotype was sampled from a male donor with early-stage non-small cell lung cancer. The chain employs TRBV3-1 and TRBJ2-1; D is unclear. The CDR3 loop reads CASSQDSSYNEQFF. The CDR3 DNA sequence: TGTGCCAGCAGCCAAGACAGCTCCTACAATGAGCAGTTCTTC.